This T cell receptor (beta chain) was captured by sequencing in a study of blood T cell repertoires in COVID-19. Overall study: Spain, Italy and the United States supplied samples that represented acute and convalescent COVID-19.

Germline V gene lookup returns CDR1 SNHLY and CDR2 FYNNEI. This CDR3 has 16 amino acids. J gave up 7 bases and V 4 bases, and 8 bases lay outside the gene matches. As handled by the study authors: Reference gene primer amplification gave nucleated cell count estimates. The table came from immunoSEQ multiplex PCR; TCRdb's copy has only in-frame clones and leaves some out. The DNA gave D and trimming, while V, J and clone size come from that table. Of roughly 200,000 clones in the sample, around 86% were seen once. The receptor was derived from a man between 40 and 49 years old with active or convalescent COVID-19. Sequenced input: peripheral blood. V and J are TRBV2 and TRBJ2-1; TRBD2 aligns across 12 bases. The CDR3: CASSARTSGGKNEQFF. In nucleotides, the CDR3 is TGTGCCAGCAGTGCTAGAACTAGCGGGGGGAAGAATGAGCAGTTCTTC. Full variable domain (outside the CDR3, taken from reference TRBV2 and TRBJ2-1): EPEVTQTPSHQVTQMGQEVILRCVPISNHLYFYWYRQILGQKVEFLVSFYNNEISEKSEIFDDQFSVERPDGSNFTLKIRSTKLEDSAMYFCASSARTSGGKNEQFFGPGTRLTVL.